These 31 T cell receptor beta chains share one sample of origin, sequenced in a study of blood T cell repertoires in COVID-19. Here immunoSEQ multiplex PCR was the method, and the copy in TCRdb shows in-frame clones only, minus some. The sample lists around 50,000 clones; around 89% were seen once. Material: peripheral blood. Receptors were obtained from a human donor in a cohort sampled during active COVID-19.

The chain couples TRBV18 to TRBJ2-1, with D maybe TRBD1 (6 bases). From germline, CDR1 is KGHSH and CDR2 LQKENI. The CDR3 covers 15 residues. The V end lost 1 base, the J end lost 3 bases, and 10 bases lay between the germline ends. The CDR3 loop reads CASSPRGGSYNEQFF. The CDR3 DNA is TGTGCCAGCTCACCACGAGGGGGAAGCTACAATGAGCAGTTCTTC.

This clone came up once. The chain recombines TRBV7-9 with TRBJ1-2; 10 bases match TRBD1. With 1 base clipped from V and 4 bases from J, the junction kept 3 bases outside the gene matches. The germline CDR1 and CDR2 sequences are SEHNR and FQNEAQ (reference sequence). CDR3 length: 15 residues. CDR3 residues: CASSLDGTGAYGYTF. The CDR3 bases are TGTGCCAGCAGCTTAGATGGGACAGGGGCCTATGGCTACACCTTC.

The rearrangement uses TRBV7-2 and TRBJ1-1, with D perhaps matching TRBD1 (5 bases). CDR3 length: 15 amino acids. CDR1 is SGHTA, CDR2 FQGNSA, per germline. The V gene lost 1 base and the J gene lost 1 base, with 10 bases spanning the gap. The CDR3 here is CASSLGDRRNTEAFF. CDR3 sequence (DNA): TGTGCCAGCAGCTTAGGAGACAGAAGGAACACTGAAGCTTTCTTT.

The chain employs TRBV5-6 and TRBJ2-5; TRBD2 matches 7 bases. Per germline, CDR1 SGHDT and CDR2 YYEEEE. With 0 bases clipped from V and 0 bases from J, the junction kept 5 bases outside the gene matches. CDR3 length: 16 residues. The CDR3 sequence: CASSLVMGGNQETQYF. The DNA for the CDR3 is TGTGCCAGCAGCTTGGTAATGGGGGGGAACCAAGAGACCCAGTACTTC.

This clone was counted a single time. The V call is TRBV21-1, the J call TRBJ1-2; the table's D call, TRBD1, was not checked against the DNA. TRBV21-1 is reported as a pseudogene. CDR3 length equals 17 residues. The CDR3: CASSKGPRTGGAYGYTF. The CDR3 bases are TGTGCCAGCAGCAAAGGCCCTAGGACAGGTGGAGCCTATGGCTACACCTTC.

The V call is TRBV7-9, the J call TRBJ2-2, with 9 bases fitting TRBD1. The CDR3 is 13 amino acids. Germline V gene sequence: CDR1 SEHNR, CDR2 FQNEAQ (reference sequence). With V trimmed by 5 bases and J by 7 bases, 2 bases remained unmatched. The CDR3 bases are TGTGCCAGCAGCCGGACAGGGGACGGGGAGCTGTTTTTT. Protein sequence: CASSRTGDGELFF.

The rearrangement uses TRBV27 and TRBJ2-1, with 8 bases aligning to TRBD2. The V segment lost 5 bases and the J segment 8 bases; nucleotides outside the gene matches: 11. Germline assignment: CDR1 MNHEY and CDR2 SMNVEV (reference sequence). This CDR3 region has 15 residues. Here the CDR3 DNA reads TGTGCCAGCAGTCAGCTAGCGGGTGCGGACGATGAGCAGTTCTTC. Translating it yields CASSQLAGADDEQFF.

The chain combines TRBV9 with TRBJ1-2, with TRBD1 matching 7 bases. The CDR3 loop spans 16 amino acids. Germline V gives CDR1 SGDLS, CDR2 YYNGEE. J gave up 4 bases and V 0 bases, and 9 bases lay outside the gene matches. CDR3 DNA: TGTGCCAGCAGCGTAGGGGGCACAGGGGCGGTCTATGGCTACACCTTC. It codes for CASSVGGTGAVYGYTF.

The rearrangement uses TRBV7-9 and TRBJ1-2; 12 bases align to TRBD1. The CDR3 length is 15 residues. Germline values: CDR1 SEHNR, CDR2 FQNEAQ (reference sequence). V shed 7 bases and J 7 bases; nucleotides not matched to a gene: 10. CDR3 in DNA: TGTGCCAGCAAGCGTATGGGACAGGGGGCGCGTGGCTACACCTTC. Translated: CASKRMGQGARGYTF.

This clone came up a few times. The CDR3 loop reads CASSQGGTGQDQPQHF. CDR3 bases: TGCGCCAGCAGCCAAGGGGGGACAGGGCAGGACCAGCCCCAGCATTTT. The gene calls are TRBV4-1 and TRBJ1-5, with 9 nucleotides matching TRBD1. Germline V gene sequence: CDR1 MGHRA, CDR2 YSYEKL. V dropped 1 base and J dropped 7; count of bases not matched to a gene: 8. The CDR3 is 16 amino acids.

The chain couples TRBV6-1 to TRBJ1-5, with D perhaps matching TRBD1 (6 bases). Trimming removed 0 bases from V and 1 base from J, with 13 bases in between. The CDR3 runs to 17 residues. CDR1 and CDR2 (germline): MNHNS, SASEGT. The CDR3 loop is CASSEARRGMSNQPQHF. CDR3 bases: TGTGCCAGCAGTGAAGCGCGCAGGGGCATGAGCAATCAGCCCCAGCATTTT.

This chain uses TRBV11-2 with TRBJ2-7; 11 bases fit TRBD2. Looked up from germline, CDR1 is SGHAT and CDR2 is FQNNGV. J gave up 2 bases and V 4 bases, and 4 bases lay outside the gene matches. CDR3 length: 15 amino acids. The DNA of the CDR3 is TGTGCCAGCAGCTCCGGGACTAGCGGCACCTACGAGCAGTACTTC. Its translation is CASSSGTSGTYEQYF.

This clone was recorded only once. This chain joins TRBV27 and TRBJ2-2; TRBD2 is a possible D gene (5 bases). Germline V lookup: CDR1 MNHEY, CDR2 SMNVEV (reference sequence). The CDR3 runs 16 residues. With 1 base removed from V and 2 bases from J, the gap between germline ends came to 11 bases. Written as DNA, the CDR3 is TGTGCCAGCAGTTTATATAGGGAGTTCAACACCGGGGAGCTGTTTTTT. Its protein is CASSLYREFNTGELFF.

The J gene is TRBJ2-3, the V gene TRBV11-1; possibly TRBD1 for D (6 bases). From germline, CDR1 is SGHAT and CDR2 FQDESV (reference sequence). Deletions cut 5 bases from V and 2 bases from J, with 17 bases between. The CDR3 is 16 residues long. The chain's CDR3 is CASSPGRGEYTDTQYF. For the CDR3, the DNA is TGTGCCAGCAGCCCGGGCAGGGGTGAATACACAGATACGCAGTATTTT. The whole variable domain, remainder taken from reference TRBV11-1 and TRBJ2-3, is EAEVAQSPRYKITEKSQAVAFWCDPISGHATLYWYRQILGQGPELLVQFQDESVVDDSQLPKDRFSAERLKGVDSTLKIQPAELGDSAMYLCASSPGRGEYTDTQYFGPGTRLTVL.

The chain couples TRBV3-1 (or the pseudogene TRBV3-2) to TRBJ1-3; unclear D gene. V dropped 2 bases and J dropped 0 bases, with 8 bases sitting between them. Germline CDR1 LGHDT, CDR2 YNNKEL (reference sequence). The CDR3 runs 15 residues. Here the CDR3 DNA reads TGTGCCAGCAGCCAACAACCGAGCTCTGGAAACACCATATATTTT. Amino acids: CASSQQPSSGNTIYF.

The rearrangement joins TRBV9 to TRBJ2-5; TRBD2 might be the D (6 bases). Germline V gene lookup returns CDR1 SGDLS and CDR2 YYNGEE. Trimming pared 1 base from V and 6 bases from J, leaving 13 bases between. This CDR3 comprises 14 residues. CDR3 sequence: CASSVLGGPQTQYF. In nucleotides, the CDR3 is TGTGCCAGCAGCGTATTGGGGGGACCGCAGACCCAGTACTTC. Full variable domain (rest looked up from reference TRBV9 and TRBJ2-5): DSGVTQTPKHLITATGQRVTLRCSPRSGDLSVYWYQQSLDQGLQFLIQYYNGEERAKGNILERFSAQQFPDLHSELNLSSLELGDSALYFCASSVLGGPQTQYFGPGTRLLVL.

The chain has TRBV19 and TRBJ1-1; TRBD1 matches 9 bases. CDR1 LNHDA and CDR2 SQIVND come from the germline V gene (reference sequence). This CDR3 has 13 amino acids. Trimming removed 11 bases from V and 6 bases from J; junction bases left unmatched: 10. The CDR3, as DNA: TGTGCCCCCTCCCGGACAGGGGTATCTGAAGCTTTCTTT. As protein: CAPSRTGVSEAFF.

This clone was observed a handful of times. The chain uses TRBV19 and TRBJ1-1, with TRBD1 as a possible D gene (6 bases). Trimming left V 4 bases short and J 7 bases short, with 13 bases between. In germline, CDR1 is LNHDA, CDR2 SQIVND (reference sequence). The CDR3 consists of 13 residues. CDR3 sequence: CASSTGVLGEAFF. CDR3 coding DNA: TGTGCCAGTAGTACAGGGGTTTTAGGTGAAGCTTTCTTT.

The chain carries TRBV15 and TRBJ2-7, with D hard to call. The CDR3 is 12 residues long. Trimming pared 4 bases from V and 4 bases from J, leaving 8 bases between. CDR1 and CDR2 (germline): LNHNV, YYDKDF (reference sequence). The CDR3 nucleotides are TGTGCCACCAGCACTACAGCTTACGAGCAGTACTTC. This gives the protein CATSTTAYEQYF.

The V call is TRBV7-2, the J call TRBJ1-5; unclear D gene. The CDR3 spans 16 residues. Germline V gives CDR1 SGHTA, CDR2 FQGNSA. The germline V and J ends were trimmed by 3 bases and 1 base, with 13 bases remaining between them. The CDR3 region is CASSFESSLSNQPQHF. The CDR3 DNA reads TGTGCCAGCAGCTTCGAATCCAGTTTAAGCAATCAGCCCCAGCATTTT.

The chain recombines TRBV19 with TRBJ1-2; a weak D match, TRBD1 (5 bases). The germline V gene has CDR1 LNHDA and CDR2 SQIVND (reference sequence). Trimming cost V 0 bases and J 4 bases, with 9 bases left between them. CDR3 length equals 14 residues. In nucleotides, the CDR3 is TGTGCCAGTAGTATAGAAACAGGTCTCTATGGCTACACCTTC. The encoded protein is CASSIETGLYGYTF.

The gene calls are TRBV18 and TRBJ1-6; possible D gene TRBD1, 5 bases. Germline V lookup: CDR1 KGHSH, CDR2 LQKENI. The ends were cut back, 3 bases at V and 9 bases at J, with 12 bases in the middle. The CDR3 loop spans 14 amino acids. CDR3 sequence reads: CASSPGFQGSPLHF. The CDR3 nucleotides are TGTGCCAGCTCACCGGGGTTTCAGGGTTCACCCCTCCACTTT.

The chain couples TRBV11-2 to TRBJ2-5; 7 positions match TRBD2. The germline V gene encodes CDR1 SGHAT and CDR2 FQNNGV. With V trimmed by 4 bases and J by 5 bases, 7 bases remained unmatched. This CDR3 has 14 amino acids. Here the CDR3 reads CASSYGGVQETQYF. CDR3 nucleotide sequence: TGTGCCAGCAGCTATGGGGGGGTACAGGAGACCCAGTACTTC.

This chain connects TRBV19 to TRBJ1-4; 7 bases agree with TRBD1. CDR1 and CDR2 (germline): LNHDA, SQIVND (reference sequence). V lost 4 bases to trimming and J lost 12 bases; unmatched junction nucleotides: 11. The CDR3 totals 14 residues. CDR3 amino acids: CASSTGTAGGQLFF. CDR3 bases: TGTGCCAGTAGTACCGGGACAGCGGGCGGTCAACTGTTTTTT.

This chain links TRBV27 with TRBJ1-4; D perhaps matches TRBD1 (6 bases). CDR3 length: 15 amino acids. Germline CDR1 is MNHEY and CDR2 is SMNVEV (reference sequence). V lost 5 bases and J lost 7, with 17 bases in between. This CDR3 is CASSPERGAAEKLFF. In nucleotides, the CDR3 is TGTGCCAGCAGTCCCGAGCGGGGGGCAGCTGAAAAACTGTTTTTT.

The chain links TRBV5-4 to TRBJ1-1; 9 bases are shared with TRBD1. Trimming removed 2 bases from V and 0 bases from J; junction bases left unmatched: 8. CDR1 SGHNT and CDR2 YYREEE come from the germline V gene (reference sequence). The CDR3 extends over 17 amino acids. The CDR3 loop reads CASSFAPTGGLNTEAFF. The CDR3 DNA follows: TGTGCCAGCAGCTTTGCTCCGACAGGGGGACTGAACACTGAAGCTTTCTTT. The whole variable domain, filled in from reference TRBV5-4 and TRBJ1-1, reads ETGVTQSPTHLIKTRGQQVTLRCSSQSGHNTVSWYQQALGQGPQFIFQYYREEENGRGNFPPRFSGLQFPNYSSELNVNALELDDSALYLCASSFAPTGGLNTEAFFGQGTRLTVV.

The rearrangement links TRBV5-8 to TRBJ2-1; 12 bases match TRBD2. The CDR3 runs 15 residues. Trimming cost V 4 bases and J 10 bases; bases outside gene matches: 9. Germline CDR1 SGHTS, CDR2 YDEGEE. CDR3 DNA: TGTGCCAGCAGCCTGCTCGGGCTAGCGGGAGGGGAGCAGTTCTTC. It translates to CASSLLGLAGGEQFF. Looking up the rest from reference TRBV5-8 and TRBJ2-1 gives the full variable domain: EAGVTQSPTHLIKTRGQQATLRCSPISGHTSVYWYQQALGLGLQFLLWYDEGEERNRGNFPPRFSGRQFPNYSSELNVNALELEDSALYLCASSLLGLAGGEQFFGPGTRLTVL.

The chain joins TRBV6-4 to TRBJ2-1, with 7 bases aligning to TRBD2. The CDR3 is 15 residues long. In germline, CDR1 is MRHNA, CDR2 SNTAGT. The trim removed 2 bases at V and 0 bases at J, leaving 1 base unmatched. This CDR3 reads CASSDRGSSYNEQFF. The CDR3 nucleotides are TGTGCCAGCAGTGACCGCGGGAGCTCCTACAATGAGCAGTTCTTC.

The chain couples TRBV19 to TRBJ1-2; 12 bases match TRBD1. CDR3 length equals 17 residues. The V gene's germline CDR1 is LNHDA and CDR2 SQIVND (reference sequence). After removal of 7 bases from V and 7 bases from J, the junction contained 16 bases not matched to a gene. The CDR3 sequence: CASMVGGQGAVRSGYTF. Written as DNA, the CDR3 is TGTGCCAGTATGGTAGGGGGACAGGGGGCCGTACGGTCTGGCTACACCTTC.

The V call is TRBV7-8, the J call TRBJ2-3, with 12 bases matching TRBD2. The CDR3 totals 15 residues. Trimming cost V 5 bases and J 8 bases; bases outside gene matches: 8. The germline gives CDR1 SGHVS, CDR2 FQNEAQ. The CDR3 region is CASSPWTSGVATQYF. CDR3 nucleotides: TGTGCCAGCAGCCCGTGGACTAGCGGGGTAGCTACGCAGTATTTT.

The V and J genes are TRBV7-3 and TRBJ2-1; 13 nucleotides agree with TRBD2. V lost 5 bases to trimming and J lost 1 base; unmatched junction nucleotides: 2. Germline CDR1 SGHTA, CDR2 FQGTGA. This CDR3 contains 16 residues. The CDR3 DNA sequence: TGTGCCAGCAGCCTGGGACTAGCGGGATCCTACAATGAGCAGTTCTTC. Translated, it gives CASSLGLAGSYNEQFF.